This T cell receptor (beta chain) was retrieved from a study of PD-1 blockade in classical Hodgkin lymphoma. Study-wide findings and caveats: The authors have not defined what causes the repertoire differences, possibly disease activity or prior therapy. Whereas CD4+ TCR diversity had risen significantly by C4D1, CD8+ TCR diversity had not.

The junction had 4 bases not matched to a gene; V was cut back by 4 bases and J by 3 bases. Germline V gene data show CDR1 as SGHRS and CDR2 as YFSETQ. This CDR3 has 15 amino acids. As concerns this clone: No antigen is known for it.

The time point here: cycle 4 day 1 (C4D1), after 5 to 7 weeks of nivolumab. After autologous stem cell transplantation all patients relapsed, and prior brentuximab vedotin exposure differed between cohorts. Method: immunoSEQ multiplex PCR; TCRdb's copy keeps in-frame clones and lacks some. The table includes around 17,000 clones, around four fifths detected once. J is TRBJ2-3 and V is TRBV5-1; 11 positions match TRBD2. This material consisted of peripheral blood mononuclear cells (PBMCs), taken before the fourth cycle of nivolumab. This receptor was taken from a human donor with classical Hodgkin lymphoma. CDR3 sequence: CASSRTSGYTDTQYF. CDR3 sequence (DNA): TGCGCCAGCAGCCGGACTAGCGGGTATACAGATACGCAGTATTTT.